This TCR beta chain appears in the sequencing data of a study of monozygotic twins with inflammatory bowel disease. General study points: With inverse Simpson as the measure, TCRbeta diversity was lower in IBD patients than in healthy co-twins.

The length of the CDR3 is 12 residues. Germline V gene data show CDR1 as MNHNY and CDR2 as SVGAGI (reference sequence). TCRdb reprocessed the 5' RACE reads, with one entry per CDR3 protein and no DNA. This table lists approximately 150,000 distinct CDR3 sequences. In the case of this clonotype: Antigen: not known.

The sequence came from a human donor with ulcerative colitis or Crohn's disease, or a healthy co-twin of an affected twin (not recorded which). This chain connects TRBV6-6 to TRBJ1-2; TCRdb returns TRBD1, unconfirmable since there is no DNA. What was sequenced was blood. CDR3 sequence reads: CASSQDSYGYTF.